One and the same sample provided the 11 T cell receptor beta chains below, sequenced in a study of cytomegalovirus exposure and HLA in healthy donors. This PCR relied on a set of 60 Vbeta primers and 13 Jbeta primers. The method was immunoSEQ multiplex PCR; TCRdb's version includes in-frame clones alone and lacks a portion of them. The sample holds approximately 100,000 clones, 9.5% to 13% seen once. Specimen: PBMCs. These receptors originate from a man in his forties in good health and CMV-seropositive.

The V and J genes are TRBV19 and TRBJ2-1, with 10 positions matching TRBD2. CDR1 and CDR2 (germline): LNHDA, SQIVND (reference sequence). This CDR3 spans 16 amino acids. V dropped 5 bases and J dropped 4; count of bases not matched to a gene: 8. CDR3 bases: TGTGCCAGTAGTGTAACAGGGACTAGCGCTTACAATGAGCAGTTCTTC. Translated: CASSVTGTSAYNEQFF. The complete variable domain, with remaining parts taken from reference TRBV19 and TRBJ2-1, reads DGGITQSPKYLFRKEGQNVTLSCEQNLNHDAMYWYRQDPGQGLRLIYYSQIVNDFQKGDIAEGYSVSREKKESFPLTVTSAQKNPTAFYLCASSVTGTSAYNEQFFGPGTRLTVL.

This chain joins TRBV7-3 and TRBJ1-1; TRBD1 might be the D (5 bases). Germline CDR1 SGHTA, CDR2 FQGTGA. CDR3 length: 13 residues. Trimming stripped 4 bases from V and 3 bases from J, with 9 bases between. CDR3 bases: TGTGCCAGCAGCTCCTTACAGGACACTGAAGCTTTCTTT. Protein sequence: CASSSLQDTEAFF.

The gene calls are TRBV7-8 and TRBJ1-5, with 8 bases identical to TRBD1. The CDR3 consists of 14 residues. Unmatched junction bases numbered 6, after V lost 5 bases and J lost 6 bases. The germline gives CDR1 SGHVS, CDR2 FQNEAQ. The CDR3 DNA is TGTGCCAGCAGCCATGGACAGGGCGGTCAGCCCCAGCATTTT. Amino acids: CASSHGQGGQPQHF.

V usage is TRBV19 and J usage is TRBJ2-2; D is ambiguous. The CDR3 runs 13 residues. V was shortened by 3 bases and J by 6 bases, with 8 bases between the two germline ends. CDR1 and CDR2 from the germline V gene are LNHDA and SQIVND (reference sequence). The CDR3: CASSISRAGELFF. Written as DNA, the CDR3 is TGTGCCAGTAGTATTTCCCGGGCCGGGGAGCTGTTTTTT.

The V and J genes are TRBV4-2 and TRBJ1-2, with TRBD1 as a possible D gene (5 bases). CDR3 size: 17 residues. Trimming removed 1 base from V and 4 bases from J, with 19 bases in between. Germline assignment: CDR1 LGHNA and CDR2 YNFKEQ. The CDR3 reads CASSQVDLLGGPYGYTF. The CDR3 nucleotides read TGTGCCAGCAGCCAAGTTGATTTGTTGGGGGGTCCCTATGGCTACACCTTC.

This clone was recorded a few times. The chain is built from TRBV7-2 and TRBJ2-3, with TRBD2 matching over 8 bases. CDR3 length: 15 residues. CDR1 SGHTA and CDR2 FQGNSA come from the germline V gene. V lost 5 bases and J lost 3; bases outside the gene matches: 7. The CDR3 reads CASSPSASGTDTQYF. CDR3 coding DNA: TGTGCCAGCAGCCCTAGTGCTAGCGGGACAGATACGCAGTATTTT.

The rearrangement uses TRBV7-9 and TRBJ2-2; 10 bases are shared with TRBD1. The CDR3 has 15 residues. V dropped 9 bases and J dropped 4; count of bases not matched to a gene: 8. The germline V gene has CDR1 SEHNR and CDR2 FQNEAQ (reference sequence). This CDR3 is CASRGQGVTTGELFF. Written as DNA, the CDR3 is TGTGCCAGTAGAGGACAGGGGGTGACCACCGGGGAGCTGTTTTTT.

In nucleotides, the CDR3 is TGTGCCAGCAGTTACTCGGGGACTAGCGATACGCAGTATTTT. It codes for CASSYSGTSDTQYF. The chain couples TRBV6-5 to TRBJ2-3; 9 nucleotides line up with TRBD2. This CDR3 is built from 14 residues. Germline CDR1 MNHEY, CDR2 SVGAGI. V lost 0 bases and J lost 6; bases outside the gene matches: 1.

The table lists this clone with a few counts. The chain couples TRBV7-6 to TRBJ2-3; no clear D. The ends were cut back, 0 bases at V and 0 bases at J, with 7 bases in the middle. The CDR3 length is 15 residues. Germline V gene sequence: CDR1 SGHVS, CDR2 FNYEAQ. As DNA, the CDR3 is TGTGCCAGCAGCTTAGCGATAGAAAGCACAGATACGCAGTATTTT. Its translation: CASSLAIESTDTQYF.

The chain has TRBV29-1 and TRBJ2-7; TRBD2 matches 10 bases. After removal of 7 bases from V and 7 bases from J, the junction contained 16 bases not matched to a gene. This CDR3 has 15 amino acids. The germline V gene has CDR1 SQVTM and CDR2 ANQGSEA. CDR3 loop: CSAYVLAGEFWEQYF. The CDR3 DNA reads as TGCAGCGCCTACGTTCTAGCGGGAGAATTCTGGGAGCAGTACTTC.

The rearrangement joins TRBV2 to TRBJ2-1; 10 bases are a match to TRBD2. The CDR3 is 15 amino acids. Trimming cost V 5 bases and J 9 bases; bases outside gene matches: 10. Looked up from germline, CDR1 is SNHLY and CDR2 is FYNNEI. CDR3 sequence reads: CASSPGTSAGSEQFF. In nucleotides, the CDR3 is TGTGCCAGCAGTCCTGGGACTAGCGCGGGCAGTGAGCAGTTCTTC.